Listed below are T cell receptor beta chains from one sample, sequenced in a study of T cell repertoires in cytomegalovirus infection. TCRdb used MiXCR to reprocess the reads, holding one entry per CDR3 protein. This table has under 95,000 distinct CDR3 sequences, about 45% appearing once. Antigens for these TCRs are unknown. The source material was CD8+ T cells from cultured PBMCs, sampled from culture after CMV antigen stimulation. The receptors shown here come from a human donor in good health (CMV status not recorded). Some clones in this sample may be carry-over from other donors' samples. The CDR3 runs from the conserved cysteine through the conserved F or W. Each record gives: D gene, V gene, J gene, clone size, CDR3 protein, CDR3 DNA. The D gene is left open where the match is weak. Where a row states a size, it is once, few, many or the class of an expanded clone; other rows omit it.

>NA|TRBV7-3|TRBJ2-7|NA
CASSVAGTSSSYEQYF
TGTGCCAGCAGCGTAGCCGGGACGTCTAGCTCCTACGAGCAGTACTTC
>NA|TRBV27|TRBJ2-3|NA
CASSFDEGSPDTQYF
TGTGCCAGCAGTTTTGATGAGGGGAGCCCAGATACGCAGTATTTT
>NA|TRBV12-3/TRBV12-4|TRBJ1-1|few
CASSPDGVPEAFF
TGTGCCAGCAGTCCCGACGGGGTTCCTGAAGCTTTCTTT
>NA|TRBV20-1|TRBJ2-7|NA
CSARDGGLWSYEQYF
TGCAGTGCTAGAGACGGGGGACTGTGGTCCTACGAGCAGTACTTC
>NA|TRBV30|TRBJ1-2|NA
CAWSVARGNYGYTF
TGTGCCTGGAGTGTGGCCAGGGGTAACTATGGCTACACCTTC
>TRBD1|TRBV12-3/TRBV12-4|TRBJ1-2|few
CASRSRDSYGYTF
TGTGCCAGCAGGAGCCGGGACAGCTATGGCTACACCTTC
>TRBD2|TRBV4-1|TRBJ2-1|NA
CASSQAHLAEGDEQFF
TGTGCCAGCAGCCAAGCCCACCTAGCGGAGGGCGATGAGCAGTTCTTC
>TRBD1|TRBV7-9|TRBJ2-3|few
CASSSPTGSTDTQYF
TGTGCCAGCAGCTCACCGACAGGGAGCACAGATACGCAGTATTTT
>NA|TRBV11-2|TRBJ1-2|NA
CASITLGGYGYTF
TGTGCCAGCATCACTCTAGGGGGCTATGGCTACACCTTC
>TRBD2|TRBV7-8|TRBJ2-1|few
CASSKGRTSGNYNEQFF
TGTGCCAGCAGCAAAGGAAGGACTAGCGGAAACTACAATGAGCAGTTCTTC
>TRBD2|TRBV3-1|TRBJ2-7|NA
CASSLLAGSSYEQYF
TGTGCCAGCAGCCTATTAGCGGGGAGCTCCTACGAGCAGTACTTC